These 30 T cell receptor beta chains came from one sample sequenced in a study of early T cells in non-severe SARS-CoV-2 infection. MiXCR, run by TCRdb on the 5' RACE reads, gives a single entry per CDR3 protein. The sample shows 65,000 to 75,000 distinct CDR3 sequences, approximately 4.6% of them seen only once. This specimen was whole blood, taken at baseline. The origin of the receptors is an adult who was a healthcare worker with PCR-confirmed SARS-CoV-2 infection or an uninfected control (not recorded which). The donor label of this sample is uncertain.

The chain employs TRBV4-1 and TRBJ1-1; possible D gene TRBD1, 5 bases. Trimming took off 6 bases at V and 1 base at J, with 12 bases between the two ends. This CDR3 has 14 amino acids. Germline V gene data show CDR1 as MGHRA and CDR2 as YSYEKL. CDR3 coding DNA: TGCGCCAGCAGGGGACTGTTAAAGAACACTGAAGCTTTCTTT. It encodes CASRGLLKNTEAFF.

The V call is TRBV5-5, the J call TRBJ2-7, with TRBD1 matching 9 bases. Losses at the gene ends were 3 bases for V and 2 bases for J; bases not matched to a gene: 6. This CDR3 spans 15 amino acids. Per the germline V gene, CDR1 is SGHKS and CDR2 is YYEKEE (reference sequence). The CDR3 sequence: CASSWGTGNTYEQYF. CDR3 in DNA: TGTGCCAGCAGCTGGGGGACAGGGAATACCTACGAGCAGTACTTC.

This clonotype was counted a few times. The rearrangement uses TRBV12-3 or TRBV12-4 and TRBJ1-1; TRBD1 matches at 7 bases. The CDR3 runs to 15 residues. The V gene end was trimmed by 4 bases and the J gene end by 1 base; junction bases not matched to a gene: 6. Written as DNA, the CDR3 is TGTGCCAGCAGTTCAACCGGGACAGCGAACACTGAAGCTTTCTTT. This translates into CASSSTGTANTEAFF.

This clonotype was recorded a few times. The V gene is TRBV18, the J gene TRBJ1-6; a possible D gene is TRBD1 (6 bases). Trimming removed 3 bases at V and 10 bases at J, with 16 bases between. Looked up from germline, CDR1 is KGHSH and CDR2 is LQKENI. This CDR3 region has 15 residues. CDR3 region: CASSPPRAGGSPLHF. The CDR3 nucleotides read TGTGCCAGCTCACCCCCCAGGGCTGGGGGCTCACCCCTCCACTTT.

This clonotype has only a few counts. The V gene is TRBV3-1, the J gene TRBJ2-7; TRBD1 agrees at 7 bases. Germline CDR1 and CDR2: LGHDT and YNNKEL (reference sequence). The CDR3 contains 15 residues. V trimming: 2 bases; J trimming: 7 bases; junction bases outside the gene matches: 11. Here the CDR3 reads CASSQTGTALGEQYF. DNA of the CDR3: TGTGCCAGCAGCCAAACCGGGACAGCCTTGGGGGAGCAGTACTTC.

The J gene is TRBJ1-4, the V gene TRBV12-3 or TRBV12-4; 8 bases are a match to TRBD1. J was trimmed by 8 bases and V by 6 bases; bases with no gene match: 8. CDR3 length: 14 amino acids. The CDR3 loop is CASSSTGVGEKLFF. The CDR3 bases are TGTGCCAGCAGCTCGACAGGGGTTGGGGAAAAACTGTTTTTT.

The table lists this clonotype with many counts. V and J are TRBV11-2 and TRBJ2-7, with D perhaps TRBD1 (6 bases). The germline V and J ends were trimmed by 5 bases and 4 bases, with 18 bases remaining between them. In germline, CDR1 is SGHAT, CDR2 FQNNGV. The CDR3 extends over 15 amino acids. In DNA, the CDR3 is TGTGCCAGCAGCCGGGACAACGGGGTTTGGTACGAGCAGTACTTC. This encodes CASSRDNGVWYEQYF.

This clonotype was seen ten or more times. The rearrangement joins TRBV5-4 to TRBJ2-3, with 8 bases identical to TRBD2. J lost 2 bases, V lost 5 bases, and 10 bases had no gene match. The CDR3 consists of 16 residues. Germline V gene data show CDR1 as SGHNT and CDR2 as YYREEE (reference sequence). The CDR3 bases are TGTGCCAGCAGTCCAAGCGGGGGCCCTTCCACAGATACGCAGTATTTT. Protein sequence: CASSPSGGPSTDTQYF.

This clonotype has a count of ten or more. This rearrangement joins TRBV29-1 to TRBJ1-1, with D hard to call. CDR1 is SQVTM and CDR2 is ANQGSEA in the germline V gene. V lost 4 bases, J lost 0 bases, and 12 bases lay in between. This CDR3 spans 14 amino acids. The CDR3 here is CSVVGPGLNTEAFF. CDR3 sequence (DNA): TGCAGCGTTGTTGGTCCGGGATTGAACACTGAAGCTTTCTTT.

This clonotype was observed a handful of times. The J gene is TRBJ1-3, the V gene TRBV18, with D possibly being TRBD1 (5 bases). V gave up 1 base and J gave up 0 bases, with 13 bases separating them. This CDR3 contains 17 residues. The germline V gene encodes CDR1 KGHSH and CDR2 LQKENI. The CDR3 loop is CASSPLTKGNSGNTIYF. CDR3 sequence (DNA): TGTGCCAGCTCACCACTAACTAAGGGGAACTCTGGAAACACCATATATTTT.

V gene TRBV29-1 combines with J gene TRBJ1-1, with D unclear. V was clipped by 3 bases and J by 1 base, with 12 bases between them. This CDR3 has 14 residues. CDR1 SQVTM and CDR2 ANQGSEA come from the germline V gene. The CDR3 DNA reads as TGCAGCGTTGACCAAACCAGAAAGAACACTGAAGCTTTCTTT. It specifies CSVDQTRKNTEAFF. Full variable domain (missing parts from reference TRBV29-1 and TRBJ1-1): SAVISQKPSRDICQRGTSLTIQCQVDSQVTMMFWYRQQPGQSLTLIATANQGSEATYESGFVIDKFPISRPNLTFSTLTVSNMSPEDSSIYLCSVDQTRKNTEAFFGQGTRLTVV.

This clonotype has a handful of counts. CDR3 sequence (DNA): TGTGCCAGCGGAACCCAGGGTAATGACAATCAGCCCCAGCATTTT. It encodes CASGTQGNDNQPQHF. The genes are TRBV3-1 and TRBJ1-5; D is possibly TRBD1 (5 bases). This CDR3 is built from 15 residues. CDR1 and CDR2 from the germline V gene are LGHDT and YNNKEL (reference sequence). The V end was cut by 8 bases, the J end by 3 bases, with 17 bases between.

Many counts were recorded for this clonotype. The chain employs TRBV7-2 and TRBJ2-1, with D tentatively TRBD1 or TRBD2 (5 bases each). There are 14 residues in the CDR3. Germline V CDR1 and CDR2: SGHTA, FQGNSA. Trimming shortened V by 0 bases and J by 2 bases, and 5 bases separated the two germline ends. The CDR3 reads CASSLAGAYNEQFF. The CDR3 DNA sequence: TGTGCCAGCAGCTTAGCGGGGGCCTACAATGAGCAGTTCTTC.

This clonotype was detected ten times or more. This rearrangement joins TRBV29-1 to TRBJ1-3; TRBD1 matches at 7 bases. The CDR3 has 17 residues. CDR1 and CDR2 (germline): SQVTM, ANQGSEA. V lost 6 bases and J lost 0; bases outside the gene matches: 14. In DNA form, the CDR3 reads TGCAGCGTCACGGGGACAGCCAAATCCTTCTCTGGAAACACCATATATTTT. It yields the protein CSVTGTAKSFSGNTIYF.

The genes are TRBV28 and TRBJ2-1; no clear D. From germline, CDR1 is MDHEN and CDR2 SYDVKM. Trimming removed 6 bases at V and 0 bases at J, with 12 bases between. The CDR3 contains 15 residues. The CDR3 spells CASRRTAVSYNEQFF. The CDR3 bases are TGTGCCAGCAGACGCACCGCAGTCTCCTACAATGAGCAGTTCTTC.

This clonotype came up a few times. The CDR3 spells CASTGRAGAYQETQYF. The DNA for the CDR3 is TGTGCCAGTACAGGAAGAGCGGGGGCCTACCAAGAGACCCAGTACTTC. The chain combines TRBV19 with TRBJ2-5; 8 nucleotides match TRBD2. Germline CDR1 reads LNHDA; CDR2 reads SQIVND (reference sequence). CDR3 length: 16 residues. Trimming took 7 bases from V and 0 from J; bases not matched to a gene: 10.

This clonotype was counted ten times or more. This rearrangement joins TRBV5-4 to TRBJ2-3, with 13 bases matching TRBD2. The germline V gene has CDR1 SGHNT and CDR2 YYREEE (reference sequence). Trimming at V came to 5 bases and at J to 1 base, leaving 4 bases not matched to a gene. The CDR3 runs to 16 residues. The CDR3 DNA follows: TGTGCCAGCAGTACCGGACTAGCGGGGGGCACAGATACGCAGTATTTT. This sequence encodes CASSTGLAGGTDTQYF.

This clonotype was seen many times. Here the CDR3 reads CASSLRAGSFTEAFF. The CDR3 nucleotides are TGTGCCAGCAGTTTACGGGCAGGAAGTTTCACTGAAGCTTTCTTT. The V and J genes are TRBV12-3 or TRBV12-4 and TRBJ1-1; D is ambiguous. Trimming removed 2 bases from V and 4 bases from J, with 14 bases in between. The CDR3 has 15 residues.

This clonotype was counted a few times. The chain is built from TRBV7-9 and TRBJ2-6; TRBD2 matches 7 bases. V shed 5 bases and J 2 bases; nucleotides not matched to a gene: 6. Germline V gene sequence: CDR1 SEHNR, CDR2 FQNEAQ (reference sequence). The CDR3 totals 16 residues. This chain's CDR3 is CASSRTRNTGANVLTF. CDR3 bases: TGTGCCAGCAGCAGGACTAGGAACACTGGGGCCAACGTCCTGACTTTC.

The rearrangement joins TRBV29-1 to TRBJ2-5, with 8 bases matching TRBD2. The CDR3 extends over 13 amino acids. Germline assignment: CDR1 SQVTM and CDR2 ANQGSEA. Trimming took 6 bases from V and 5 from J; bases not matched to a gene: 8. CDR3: CSVPGLGYETQYF. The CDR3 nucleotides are TGCAGCGTCCCGGGACTAGGGTATGAGACCCAGTACTTC.

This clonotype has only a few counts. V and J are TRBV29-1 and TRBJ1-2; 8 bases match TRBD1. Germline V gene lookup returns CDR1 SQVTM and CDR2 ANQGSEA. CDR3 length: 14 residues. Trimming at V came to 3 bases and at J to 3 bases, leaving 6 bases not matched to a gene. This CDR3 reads CSVDPTGVDYGYTF. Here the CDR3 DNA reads TGCAGCGTTGACCCGACAGGGGTTGACTATGGCTACACCTTC. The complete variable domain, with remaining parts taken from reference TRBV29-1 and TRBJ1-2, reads SAVISQKPSRDICQRGTSLTIQCQVDSQVTMMFWYRQQPGQSLTLIATANQGSEATYESGFVIDKFPISRPNLTFSTLTVSNMSPEDSSIYLCSVDPTGVDYGYTFGSGTRLTVV.

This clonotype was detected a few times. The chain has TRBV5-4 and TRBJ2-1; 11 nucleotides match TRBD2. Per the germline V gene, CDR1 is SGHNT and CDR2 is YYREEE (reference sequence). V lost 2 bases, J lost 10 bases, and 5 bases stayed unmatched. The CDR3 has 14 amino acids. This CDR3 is CASSLLAGVGEQFF. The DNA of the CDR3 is TGTGCCAGCAGCTTACTAGCGGGGGTTGGCGAGCAGTTCTTC.

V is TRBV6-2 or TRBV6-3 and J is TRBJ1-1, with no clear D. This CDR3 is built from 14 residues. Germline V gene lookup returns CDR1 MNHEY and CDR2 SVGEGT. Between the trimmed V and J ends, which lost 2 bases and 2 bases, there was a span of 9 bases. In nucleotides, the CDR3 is TGTGCCAGCAGTTACCCCGGACGAAACACTGAAGCTTTCTTT. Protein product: CASSYPGRNTEAFF.

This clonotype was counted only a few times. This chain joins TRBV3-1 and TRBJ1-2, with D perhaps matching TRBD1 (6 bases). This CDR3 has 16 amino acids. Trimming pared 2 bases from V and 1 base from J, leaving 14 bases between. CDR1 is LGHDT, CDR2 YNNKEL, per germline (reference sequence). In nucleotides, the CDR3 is TGTGCCAGCAGCCAATCCTGGGCAGGGGTTAACTATGGCTACACCTTC. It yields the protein CASSQSWAGVNYGYTF. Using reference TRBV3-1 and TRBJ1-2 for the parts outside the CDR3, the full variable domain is DTAVSQTPKYLVTQMGNDKSIKCEQNLGHDTMYWYKQDSKKFLKIMFSYNNKELIINETVPNRFSPKSPDKAHLNLHINSLELGDSAVYFCASSQSWAGVNYGYTFGSGTRLTVV.

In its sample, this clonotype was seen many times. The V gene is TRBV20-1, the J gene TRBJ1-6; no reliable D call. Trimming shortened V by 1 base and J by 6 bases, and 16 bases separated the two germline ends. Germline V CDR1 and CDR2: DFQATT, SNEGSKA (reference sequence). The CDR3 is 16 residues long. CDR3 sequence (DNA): TGCAGTGCTAGAGGGGGAGTGGGTAGTAGTAATTCACCCCTCCACTTT. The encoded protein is CSARGGVGSSNSPLHF.

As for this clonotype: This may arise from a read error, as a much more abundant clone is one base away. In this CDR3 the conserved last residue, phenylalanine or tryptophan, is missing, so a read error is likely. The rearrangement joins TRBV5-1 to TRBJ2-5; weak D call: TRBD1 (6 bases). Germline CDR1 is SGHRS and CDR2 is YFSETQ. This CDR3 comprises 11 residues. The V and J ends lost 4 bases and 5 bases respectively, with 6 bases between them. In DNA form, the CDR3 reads TGCGCCAGCAGCAGGGGGGAGACCCAGTACATC. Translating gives CASSRGETQYI.

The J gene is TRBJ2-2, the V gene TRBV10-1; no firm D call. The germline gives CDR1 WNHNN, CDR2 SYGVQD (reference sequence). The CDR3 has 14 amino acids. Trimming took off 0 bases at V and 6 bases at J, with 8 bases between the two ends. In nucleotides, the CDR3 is TGCGCCAGCAGTGAGTCCGCGGAGTCCGGGGAGCTGTTTTTT. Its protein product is CASSESAESGELFF.

CDR3 DNA sequence: TGTGCCACCCTCAACGGGGAATACGAAGTAGAGACCCAGTACTTC. The encoded protein is CATLNGEYEVETQYF. The gene calls are TRBV10-3 and TRBJ2-5, with D possibly matching TRBD2 (5 bases). Trimming removed 10 bases at V and 4 bases at J, with 22 bases between. CDR3 size: 15 residues. CDR1 is ENHRY, CDR2 SYGVKD, per germline.

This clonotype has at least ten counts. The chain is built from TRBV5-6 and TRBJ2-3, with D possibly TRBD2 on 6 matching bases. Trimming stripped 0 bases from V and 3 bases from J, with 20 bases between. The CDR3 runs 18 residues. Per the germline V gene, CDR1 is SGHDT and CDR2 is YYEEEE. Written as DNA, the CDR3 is TGTGCCAGCAGCTTGGGACTCCCTCACGGCGGGGCGACAGATACGCAGTATTTT. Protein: CASSLGLPHGGATDTQYF.

In DNA, the CDR3 is TGTGCCAGCAGCCCCCCGCGGTCCTCTGGGGCCAACGTCCTGACTTTC. Encoded protein: CASSPPRSSGANVLTF. V gene TRBV2 combines with J gene TRBJ2-6; D unresolved. V lost 6 bases to trimming and J lost 0 bases, with 12 bases between them. Germline CDR1 reads SNHLY; CDR2 reads FYNNEI. The length of the CDR3 is 16 residues.